This paragraph covers one TCR beta chain sequence. Its specificity is unknown. This record belongs to a study of cytomegalovirus exposure and HLA in healthy donors. Study at large: The roughly 660 first-cohort repertoires shared a platform with the approximately 120 validation repertoires, as reported in a later analysis. Study-wide results and caveats: Reportedly, diagnosis of cytomegalovirus status by the classifier showed high specificity and sensitivity.

Produced via immunoSEQ multiplex PCR; TCRdb's table is partial and in-frame only. The sample yields 250,000 to 300,000 clones, about 90% seen once. The CDR3 spans 11 residues. Trimming shortened V by 6 bases and J by 6 bases, and 8 bases separated the two germline ends. Looked up from germline, CDR1 is MNHEY and CDR2 is SVGAGI. Material: PBMCs. The sequence was collected from a woman aged 18-35 years in good health and CMV-seronegative. The chain joins TRBV6-5 to TRBJ1-1, with a tentative D call TRBD1 (5 bases). CDR3 in amino acids: CASRRGAEAFF. DNA for the CDR3: TGTGCCAGCAGAAGGGGTGCTGAAGCTTTCTTT.